This entry features one T cell receptor beta chain sequence. With V trimmed by 7 bases and J by 3 bases, 4 bases remained unmatched. Germline V gene sequence: CDR1 MGHRA, CDR2 YSYEKL. This CDR3 spans 14 amino acids. The data originate from a study of technical replicates of blood from several donors. Libraries were prepared by immunoSEQ multiplex PCR; TCRdb keeps only in-frame clonotypes and omits some of them. Seen here are tens of thousands of clones, about 90% observed once, and the top ten hold under 0.5%. Sequencing was performed on T cells isolated from PBMCs. This receptor was obtained from a human donor in good health. Some clones in this sample may be carry-over from other donors' samples. The chain is built from TRBV4-1 and TRBJ2-5; TRBD1 agrees at 11 bases. The CDR3 nucleotides are TGCGCCAGCACTAGGGGACAGGGGGAAGAGACCCAGTACTTC. Its protein is CASTRGQGEETQYF.